This T cell receptor beta chain is drawn from a study of cytomegalovirus exposure and HLA in healthy donors. Broader study findings: It was confirmed in vitro that three of the CMV-associated chains were specific for CMV antigens.

CDR3 length equals 18 residues. V shed 6 bases, J shed 0 bases, and the junction held 16 bases outside the gene matches. From germline, CDR1 is SGHDT and CDR2 YYEEEE. The PCR ran on 60 Vbeta and 13 Jbeta primers. Measured with immunoSEQ multiplex PCR; TCRdb has only the in-frame clones, and not every one. The data show roughly 150,000 clones, roughly 83% seen once. This clone occurred once. Antigen unknown. This TCR came from a young woman in good health and CMV-seronegative. The chain has TRBV5-6 and TRBJ2-7; 9 bases match TRBD1. Sequenced material: PBMCs. CDR3 bases: TGTGCCAGCACTTACAGGGGGCGAACTGGAAGAGCCTCCTACGAGCAGTACTTC. This sequence encodes CASTYRGRTGRASYEQYF.